Below are 15 T cell receptor beta chains sequenced from a single sample in a study of blood T cell repertoires in COVID-19. Measured with immunoSEQ multiplex PCR; TCRdb has only the in-frame clones, and not every one. This table has a few hundred thousand clones, 70% to 90% appearing once. Sequenced input: PBMCs or T cells enriched from blood (not recorded which). These receptors were taken from a man aged 25-40 years who had recovered from COVID-19.

The chain carries TRBV4-2 and TRBJ2-7; D is perhaps TRBD2 (6 bases). Germline V lookup: CDR1 LGHNA, CDR2 YNFKEQ. The CDR3 length is 17 residues. V lost 0 bases, J lost 0 bases, and 15 bases lay in between. CDR3 sequence reads: CASSQDGPGLSSYEQYF. The CDR3 nucleotides are TGTGCCAGCAGCCAAGATGGGCCGGGACTGAGCTCCTACGAGCAGTACTTC.

The chain links TRBV11-2 to TRBJ1-1, with 7 bases that match TRBD1. Germline V CDR1 and CDR2: SGHAT, FQNNGV. CDR3 length: 15 residues. The V segment lost 6 bases and the J segment 4 bases; nucleotides outside the gene matches: 11. Written as DNA, the CDR3 is TGTGCCAGCAGTTCGGGACAGACCCCGGGCACTGAAGCTTTCTTT. Its translation: CASSSGQTPGTEAFF.

This chain connects TRBV6-6 to TRBJ1-6, with D possibly being TRBD1 (5 bases). The ends were cut back, 6 bases at V and 9 bases at J, with 15 bases in the middle. Per germline, CDR1 MNHNY and CDR2 SVGAGI (reference sequence). The CDR3 extends over 14 amino acids. The CDR3 bases are TGTGCCAGCAGCCCGGACATTACCCCTTCACCCCTCCACTTT. Its translation is CASSPDITPSPLHF.

J is TRBJ2-1 and V is TRBV3-1 (or the pseudogene TRBV3-2); 8 positions match TRBD2. J gave up 0 bases and V 6 bases, and 4 bases lay outside the gene matches. The CDR3 has 15 amino acids. Germline loops: CDR1 LGHDT, CDR2 YNNKEL (reference sequence). CDR3 bases: TGTGCCAGCAGAACCGGGACTAGCTCCTACAATGAGCAGTTCTTC. Translating it yields CASRTGTSSYNEQFF.

The J gene is TRBJ1-1, the V gene TRBV6-5; 10 positions agree with TRBD1. The CDR3 is 16 residues long. The germline V gene encodes CDR1 MNHEY and CDR2 SVGAGI. Trimming took 2 bases from V and 8 from J; bases not matched to a gene: 11. The CDR3: CASSYRLGQGLREAFF. The DNA of the CDR3 is TGTGCCAGCAGTTACCGCCTGGGACAGGGGTTAAGAGAAGCTTTCTTT.

The CDR3: CASSPRTGGTAGELFF. The DNA for the CDR3 is TGTGCCAGCAGCCCAAGGACAGGAGGAACAGCCGGGGAGCTGTTTTTT. The chain has TRBV7-8 and TRBJ2-2; 7 bases are a match to TRBD1. Unmatched junction bases numbered 12, after V lost 5 bases and J lost 6 bases. The germline V gene encodes CDR1 SGHVS and CDR2 FQNEAQ. This CDR3 comprises 16 residues.

The V call is TRBV27, the J call TRBJ2-5; the match to TRBD2 covers 14 bases. The CDR3 extends over 18 amino acids. From germline, CDR1 is MNHEY and CDR2 SMNVEV (reference sequence). V lost 4 bases to trimming and J lost 2 bases; unmatched junction nucleotides: 9. In nucleotides, the CDR3 is TGTGCCAGCAGTTCATCCGGGACTAGCGGGGGCAATCAAGAGACCCAGTACTTC. It specifies CASSSSGTSGGNQETQYF.

This clone was seen only a few times. The chain links TRBV7-9 to TRBJ1-2; TRBD1 matches 9 bases. Germline V CDR1 and CDR2: SEHNR, FQNEAQ (reference sequence). V gave up 3 bases and J gave up 7 bases; unmatched junction bases: 15. The CDR3 spans 17 residues. CDR3: CASSLGQGLVSVVGYTF. CDR3 nucleotide sequence: TGTGCCAGCAGCTTGGGACAGGGATTGGTCTCAGTCGTTGGCTACACCTTC.

V gene TRBV7-9 combines with J gene TRBJ1-2; a weak D match, TRBD1 (5 bases). The CDR3 covers 18 residues. CDR1 and CDR2 from the germline V gene are SEHNR and FQNEAQ (reference sequence). V lost 4 bases, J lost 2 bases, and 23 bases lay in between. Written as DNA, the CDR3 is TGTGCCAGCAGCTCGGGGGTGTCCTCCGGGACCGAAAACTATGGCTACACCTTC. Its protein product is CASSSGVSSGTENYGYTF.

This chain joins TRBV7-9 and TRBJ2-1, with D tentatively TRBD1 (7 bases). V shed 5 bases and J shed 2 bases, with 19 bases lying between them. The germline V gene encodes CDR1 SEHNR and CDR2 FQNEAQ (reference sequence). The CDR3 is 17 amino acids. In DNA form, the CDR3 reads TGTGCCAGCAGCGAGCCGACAGGAGGGGGCCCCTACAATGAGCAGTTCTTC. Translated, it gives CASSEPTGGGPYNEQFF.

The gene calls are TRBV19 and TRBJ2-5; 7 positions agree with TRBD1. Per germline, CDR1 LNHDA and CDR2 SQIVND (reference sequence). With 6 bases clipped from V and 1 base from J, the junction kept 14 bases outside the gene matches. The CDR3 loop spans 17 amino acids. CDR3 protein: CASSRGTVKLFQETQYF. The CDR3 DNA follows: TGTGCCAGTAGCAGGGGGACAGTTAAATTATTCCAAGAGACCCAGTACTTC. Variable domain in full (rest from reference TRBV19 and TRBJ2-5): DGGITQSPKYLFRKEGQNVTLSCEQNLNHDAMYWYRQDPGQGLRLIYYSQIVNDFQKGDIAEGYSVSREKKESFPLTVTSAQKNPTAFYLCASSRGTVKLFQETQYFGPGTRLLVL.

On this clone: This CDR3 is also generated by other DNA sequences in the sample. The V gene is TRBV6-5, the J gene TRBJ1-5; D call uncertain. Trimming took 0 bases from V and 6 from J, leaving 6 bases between them. The germline V gene encodes CDR1 MNHEY and CDR2 SVGAGI. This CDR3 has 13 amino acids. The CDR3 spells CASSYSRGQPQHF. The DNA of the CDR3 is TGTGCCAGCAGTTACTCGCGGGGTCAGCCCCAGCATTTT.

The chain recombines TRBV11-2 with TRBJ1-2, with D unclear. Trimming removed 0 bases at V and 8 bases at J, with 19 bases between. CDR1 and CDR2 (germline): SGHAT, FQNNGV. This CDR3 is 16 amino acids long. The CDR3 sequence is CASSLDEDSSSRGYTF. CDR3 bases: TGTGCCAGCAGCTTAGATGAGGACTCCTCTAGCCGGGGCTACACCTTC.

The rearrangement joins TRBV20-1 to TRBJ1-2; 7 bases line up with TRBD1. Germline V gene lookup returns CDR1 DFQATT and CDR2 SNEGSKA (reference sequence). V shed 5 bases and J 9 bases; nucleotides not matched to a gene: 6. CDR3 size: 11 residues. DNA for the CDR3: TGCAGTGCTGGTGCGGGACAGAGCTACACCTTC. Its translation is CSAGAGQSYTF.

The V call is TRBV2, the J call TRBJ2-5; D possibly corresponds to TRBD2 (5 bases). The CDR3 is 13 residues long. The V and J ends lost 11 bases and 2 bases respectively, with 15 bases between them. CDR1 and CDR2 from the germline V gene are SNHLY and FYNNEI. The CDR3, as DNA: TGTGCCGGAGGTTTAGGATTACAAGAGACCCAGTACTTC. This translates into CAGGLGLQETQYF.